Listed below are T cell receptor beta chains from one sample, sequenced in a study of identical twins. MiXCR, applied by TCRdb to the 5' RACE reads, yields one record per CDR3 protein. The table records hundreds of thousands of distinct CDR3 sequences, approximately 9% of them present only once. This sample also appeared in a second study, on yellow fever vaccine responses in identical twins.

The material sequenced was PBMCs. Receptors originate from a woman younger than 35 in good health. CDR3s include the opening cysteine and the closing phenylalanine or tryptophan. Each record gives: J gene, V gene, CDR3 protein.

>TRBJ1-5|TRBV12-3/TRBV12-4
CASRRQGANQPQHF
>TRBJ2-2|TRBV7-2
CASSFRVAVRTGELFF
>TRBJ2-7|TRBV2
CASKFTGSVGEQYF
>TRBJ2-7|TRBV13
CASSAERTGENEQYF
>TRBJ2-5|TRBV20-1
CSAPFVPGLEQETQYF
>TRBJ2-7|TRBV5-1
CASSMTPPGEQYF
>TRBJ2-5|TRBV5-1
CASSLSDAGREETQYF
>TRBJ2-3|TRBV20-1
CSARDWLASTDTQYF
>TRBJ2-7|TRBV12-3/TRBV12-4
CASSLAGYYEQYF
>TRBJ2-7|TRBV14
CASSQTGRYEQYF
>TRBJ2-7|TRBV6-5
CASSSQRKSEQYF
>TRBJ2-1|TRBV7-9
CASSLIRSSYNEQFF
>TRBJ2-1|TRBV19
CASSLRLAGVSSYNEQFF
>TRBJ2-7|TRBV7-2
CASSPGQGDFEQYF
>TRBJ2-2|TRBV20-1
CSASRAAGWSGELFF
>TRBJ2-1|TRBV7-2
CASSVLTVLLGNEQFF
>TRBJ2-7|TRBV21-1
CASSKAGIPSYEQYF